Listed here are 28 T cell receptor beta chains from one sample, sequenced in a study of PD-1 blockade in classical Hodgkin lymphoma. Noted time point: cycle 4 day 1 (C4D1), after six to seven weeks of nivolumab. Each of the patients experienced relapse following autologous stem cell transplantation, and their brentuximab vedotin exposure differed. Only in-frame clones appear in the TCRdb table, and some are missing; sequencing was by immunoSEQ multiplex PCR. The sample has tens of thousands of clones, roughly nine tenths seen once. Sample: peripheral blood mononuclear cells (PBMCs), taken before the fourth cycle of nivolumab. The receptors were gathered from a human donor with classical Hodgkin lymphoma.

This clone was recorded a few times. The CDR3 here is CASSVYRGRSPSSPLHF. In nucleotides, the CDR3 is TGTGCCAGCAGCGTGTACAGGGGGCGCTCCCCAAGTTCACCCCTCCACTTT. V usage is TRBV7-2 and J usage is TRBJ1-6; 9 bases align to TRBD1. Germline trimming cut 5 bases from V and 9 bases from J; bases unmatched to any gene: 14. Germline V CDR1 and CDR2: SGHTA, FQGNSA. The CDR3 is made up of 17 amino acids.

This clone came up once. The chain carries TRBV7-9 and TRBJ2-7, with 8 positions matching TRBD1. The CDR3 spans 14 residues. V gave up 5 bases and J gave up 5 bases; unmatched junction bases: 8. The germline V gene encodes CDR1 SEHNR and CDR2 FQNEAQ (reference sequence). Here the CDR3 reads CASSNTDRANEQYF. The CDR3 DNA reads TGTGCCAGCAGCAACACGGACAGGGCCAACGAGCAGTACTTC.

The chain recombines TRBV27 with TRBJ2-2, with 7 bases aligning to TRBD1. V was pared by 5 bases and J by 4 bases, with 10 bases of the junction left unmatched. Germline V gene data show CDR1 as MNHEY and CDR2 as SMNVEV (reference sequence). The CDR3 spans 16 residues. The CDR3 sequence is CASSPPTGPVTGELFF. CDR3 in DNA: TGTGCCAGCAGTCCACCGACAGGGCCTGTCACCGGGGAGCTGTTTTTT.

This chain's CDR3 is CARKIKSVNQPQHF. The CDR3 DNA reads as TGTGCCAGGAAAATAAAAAGCGTTAATCAGCCCCAGCATTTT. This chain uses TRBV2 with TRBJ1-5; no clear D gene. This CDR3 spans 14 amino acids. Trimming pared 9 bases from V and 4 bases from J, leaving 16 bases between. CDR1 and CDR2 from the germline V gene are SNHLY and FYNNEI. Based on the CDR3 plus reference TRBV2 and TRBJ1-5, the full variable domain is EPEVTQTPSHQVTQMGQEVILRCVPISNHLYFYWYRQILGQKVEFLVSFYNNEISEKSEIFDDQFSVERPDGSNFTLKIRSTKLEDSAMYFCARKIKSVNQPQHFGDGTRLSIL.

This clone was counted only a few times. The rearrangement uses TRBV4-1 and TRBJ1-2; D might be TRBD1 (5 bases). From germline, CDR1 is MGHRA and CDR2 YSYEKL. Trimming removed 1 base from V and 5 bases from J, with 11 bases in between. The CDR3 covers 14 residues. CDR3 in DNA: TGCGCCAGCAGCCAAGCTCCAGGGTCTTATGGCTACACCTTC. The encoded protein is CASSQAPGSYGYTF.

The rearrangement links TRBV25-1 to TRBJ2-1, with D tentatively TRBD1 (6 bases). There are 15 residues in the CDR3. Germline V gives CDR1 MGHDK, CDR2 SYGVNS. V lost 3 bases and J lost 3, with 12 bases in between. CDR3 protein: CASSDPTGFYNEQFF. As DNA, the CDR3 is TGTGCCAGCAGTGACCCAACAGGGTTCTACAATGAGCAGTTCTTC.

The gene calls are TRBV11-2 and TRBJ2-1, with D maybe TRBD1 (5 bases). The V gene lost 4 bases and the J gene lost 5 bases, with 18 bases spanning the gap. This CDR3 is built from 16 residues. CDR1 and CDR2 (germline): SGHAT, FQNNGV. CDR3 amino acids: CASSSAPADTNNEQFF. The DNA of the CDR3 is TGTGCCAGCAGCTCGGCCCCGGCGGACACCAACAATGAGCAGTTCTTC.

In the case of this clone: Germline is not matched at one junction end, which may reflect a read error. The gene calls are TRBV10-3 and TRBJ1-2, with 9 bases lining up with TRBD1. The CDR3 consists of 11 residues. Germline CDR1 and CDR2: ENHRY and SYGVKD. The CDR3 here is CAISEGTGFLF. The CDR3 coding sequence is TGTGCCATCAGTGAAGGGACAGGGTTCCTCTTC.

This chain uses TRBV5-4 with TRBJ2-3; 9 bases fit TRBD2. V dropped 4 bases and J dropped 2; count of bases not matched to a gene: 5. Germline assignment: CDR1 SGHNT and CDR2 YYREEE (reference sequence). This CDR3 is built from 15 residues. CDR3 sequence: CASSKTSGLTDTQYF. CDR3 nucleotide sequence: TGTGCCAGCAGCAAGACTAGCGGCCTCACAGATACGCAGTATTTT. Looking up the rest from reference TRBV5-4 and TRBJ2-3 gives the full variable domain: ETGVTQSPTHLIKTRGQQVTLRCSSQSGHNTVSWYQQALGQGPQFIFQYYREEENGRGNFPPRFSGLQFPNYSSELNVNALELDDSALYLCASSKTSGLTDTQYFGPGTRLTVL.

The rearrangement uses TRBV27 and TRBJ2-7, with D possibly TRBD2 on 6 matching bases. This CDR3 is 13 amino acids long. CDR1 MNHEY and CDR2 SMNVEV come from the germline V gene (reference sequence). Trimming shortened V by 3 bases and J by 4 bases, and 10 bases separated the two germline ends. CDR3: CASSFQSGYEQYF. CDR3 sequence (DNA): TGTGCCAGCAGTTTTCAAAGCGGGTACGAGCAGTACTTC.

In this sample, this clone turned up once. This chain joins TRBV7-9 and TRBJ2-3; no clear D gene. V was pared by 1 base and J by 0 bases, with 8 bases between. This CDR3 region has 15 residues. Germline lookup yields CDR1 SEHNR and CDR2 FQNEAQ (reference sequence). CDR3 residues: CASSLGSSSTDTQYF. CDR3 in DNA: TGTGCCAGCAGCTTAGGTTCATCTAGCACAGATACGCAGTATTTT.

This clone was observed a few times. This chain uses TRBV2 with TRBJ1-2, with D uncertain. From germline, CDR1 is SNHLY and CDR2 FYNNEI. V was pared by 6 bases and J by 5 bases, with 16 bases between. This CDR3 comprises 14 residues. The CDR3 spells CASSGSPPPYGYTF. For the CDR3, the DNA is TGTGCCAGCAGCGGAAGCCCGCCGCCTTATGGCTACACCTTC. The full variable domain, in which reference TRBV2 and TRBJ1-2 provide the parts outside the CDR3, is EPEVTQTPSHQVTQMGQEVILRCVPISNHLYFYWYRQILGQKVEFLVSFYNNEISEKSEIFDDQFSVERPDGSNFTLKIRSTKLEDSAMYFCASSGSPPPYGYTFGSGTRLTVV.

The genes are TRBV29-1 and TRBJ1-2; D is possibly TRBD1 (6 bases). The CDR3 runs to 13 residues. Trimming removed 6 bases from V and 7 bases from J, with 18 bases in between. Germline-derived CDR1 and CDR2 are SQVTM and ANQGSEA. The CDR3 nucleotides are TGCAGCGTCGTGTCCGACAGGCGGGGTGGCTACACCTTC. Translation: CSVVSDRRGGYTF.

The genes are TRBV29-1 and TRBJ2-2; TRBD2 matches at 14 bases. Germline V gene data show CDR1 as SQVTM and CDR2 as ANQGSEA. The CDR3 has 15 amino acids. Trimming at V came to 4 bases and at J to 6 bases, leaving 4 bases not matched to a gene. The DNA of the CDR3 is TGCAGCGTTGGGGGGACTAGCGGGAGTGCCGGGGAGCTGTTTTTT. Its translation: CSVGGTSGSAGELFF.

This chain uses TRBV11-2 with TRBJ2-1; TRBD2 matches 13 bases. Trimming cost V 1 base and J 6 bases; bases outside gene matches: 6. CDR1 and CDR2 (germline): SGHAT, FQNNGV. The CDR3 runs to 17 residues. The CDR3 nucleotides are TGTGCCAGCAGCTTAGTTACTACTAGCGGGGGGGTCAATGAGCAGTTCTTC. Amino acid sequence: CASSLVTTSGGVNEQFF.

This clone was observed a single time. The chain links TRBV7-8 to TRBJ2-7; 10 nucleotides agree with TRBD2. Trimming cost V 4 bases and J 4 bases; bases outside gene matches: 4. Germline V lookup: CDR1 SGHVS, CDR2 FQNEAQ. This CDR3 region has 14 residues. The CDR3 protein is CASSSLAGVYEQYF. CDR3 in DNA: TGTGCCAGCAGCTCTCTAGCGGGAGTTTACGAGCAGTACTTC.

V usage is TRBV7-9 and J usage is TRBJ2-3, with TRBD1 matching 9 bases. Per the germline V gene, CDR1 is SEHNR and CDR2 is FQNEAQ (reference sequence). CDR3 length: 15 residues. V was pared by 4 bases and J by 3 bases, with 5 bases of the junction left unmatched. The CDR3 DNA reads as TGTGCCAGCAGCTCCGACAGGGGGAGGACAGATACGCAGTATTTT. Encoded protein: CASSSDRGRTDTQYF.

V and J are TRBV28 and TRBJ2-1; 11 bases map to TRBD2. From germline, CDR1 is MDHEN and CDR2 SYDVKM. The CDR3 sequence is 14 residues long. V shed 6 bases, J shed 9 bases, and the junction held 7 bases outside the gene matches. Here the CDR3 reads CASRSSGGPREQFF. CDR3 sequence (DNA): TGTGCCAGCAGATCTAGCGGGGGGCCTCGTGAGCAGTTCTTC.

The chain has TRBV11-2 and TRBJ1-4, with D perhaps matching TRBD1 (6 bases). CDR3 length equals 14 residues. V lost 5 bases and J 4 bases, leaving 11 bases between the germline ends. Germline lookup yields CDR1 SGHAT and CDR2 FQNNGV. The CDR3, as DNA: TGTGCCAGCAGCCACAGGGAGGGTAATGAAAAACTGTTTTTT. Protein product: CASSHREGNEKLFF.

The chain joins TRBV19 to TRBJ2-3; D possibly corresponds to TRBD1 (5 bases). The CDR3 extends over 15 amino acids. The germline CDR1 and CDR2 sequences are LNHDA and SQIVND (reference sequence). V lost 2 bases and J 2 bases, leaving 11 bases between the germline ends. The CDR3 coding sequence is TGTGCCAGTAGTATAATTGGGGCTAACACAGATACGCAGTATTTT. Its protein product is CASSIIGANTDTQYF. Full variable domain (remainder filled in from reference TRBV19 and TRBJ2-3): DGGITQSPKYLFRKEGQNVTLSCEQNLNHDAMYWYRQDPGQGLRLIYYSQIVNDFQKGDIAEGYSVSREKKESFPLTVTSAQKNPTAFYLCASSIIGANTDTQYFGPGTRLTVL.

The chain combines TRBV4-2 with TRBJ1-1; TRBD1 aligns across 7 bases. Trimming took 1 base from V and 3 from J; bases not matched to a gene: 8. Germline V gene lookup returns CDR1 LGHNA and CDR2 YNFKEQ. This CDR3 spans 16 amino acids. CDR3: CASSQGDSPRYTEAFF. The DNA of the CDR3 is TGTGCCAGCAGCCAAGGGGACAGCCCGAGATACACTGAAGCTTTCTTT.

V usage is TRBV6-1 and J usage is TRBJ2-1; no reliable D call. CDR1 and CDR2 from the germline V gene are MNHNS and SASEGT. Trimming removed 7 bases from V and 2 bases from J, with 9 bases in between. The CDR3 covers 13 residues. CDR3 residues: CASIKDTYNEQFF. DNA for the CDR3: TGTGCCAGCATCAAAGACACCTACAATGAGCAGTTCTTC.

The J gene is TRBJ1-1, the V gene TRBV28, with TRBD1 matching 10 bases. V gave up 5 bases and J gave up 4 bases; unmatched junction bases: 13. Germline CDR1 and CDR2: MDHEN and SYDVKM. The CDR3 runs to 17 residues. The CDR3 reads CASSPWLTGGFRTEAFF. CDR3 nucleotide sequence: TGTGCCAGCAGTCCCTGGCTGACAGGGGGCTTCCGCACTGAAGCTTTCTTT.

The CDR3 loop is CASRGEETQYF. CDR3 DNA: TGTGCCAGCCGGGGGGAGGAGACCCAGTACTTC. The chain uses TRBV6-5 and TRBJ2-5; 7 nucleotides agree with TRBD2. Unmatched junction bases numbered 2, after V lost 8 bases and J lost 5 bases. Germline loops: CDR1 MNHEY, CDR2 SVGAGI. The CDR3 has 11 residues.

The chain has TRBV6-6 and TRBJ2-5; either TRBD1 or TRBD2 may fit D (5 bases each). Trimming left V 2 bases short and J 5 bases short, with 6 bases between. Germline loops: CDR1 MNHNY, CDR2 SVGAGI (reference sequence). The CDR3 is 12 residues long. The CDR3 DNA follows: TGTGCCAGCAGTTACGGGACGGAGACCCAGTACTTC. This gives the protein CASSYGTETQYF.

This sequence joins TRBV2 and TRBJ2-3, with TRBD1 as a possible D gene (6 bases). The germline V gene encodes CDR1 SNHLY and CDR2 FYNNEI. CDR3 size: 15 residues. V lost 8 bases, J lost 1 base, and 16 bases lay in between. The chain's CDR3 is CASSGTAGGTDTQYF. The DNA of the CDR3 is TGTGCCAGCTCCGGCACAGCAGGGGGCACAGATACGCAGTATTTT.

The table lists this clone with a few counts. The CDR3 region is CASSSEVKEKLFF. DNA for the CDR3: TGTGCCAGCAGCTCTGAGGTTAAGGAAAAACTGTTTTTT. The chain links TRBV7-2 to TRBJ1-4; no clear D gene. The V end lost 4 bases, the J end lost 8 bases, and 11 bases lay between the germline ends. There are 13 residues in the CDR3. Germline V gene sequence: CDR1 SGHTA, CDR2 FQGNSA. Filled out from reference TRBV7-2 and TRBJ1-4, the complete variable domain reads GAGVSQSPSNKVTEKGKDVELRCDPISGHTALYWYRQSLGQGLEFLIYFQGNSAPDKSGLPSDRFSAERTGGSVSTLTIQRTQQEDSAVYLCASSSEVKEKLFFGSGTQLSVL.

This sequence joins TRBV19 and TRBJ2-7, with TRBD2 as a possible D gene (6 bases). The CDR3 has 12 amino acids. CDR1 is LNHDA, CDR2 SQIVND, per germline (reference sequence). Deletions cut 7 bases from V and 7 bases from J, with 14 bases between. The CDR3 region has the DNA TGTGCCAGTATGGGCCTCGCGGGAGAGCAGTACTTC. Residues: CASMGLAGEQYF.